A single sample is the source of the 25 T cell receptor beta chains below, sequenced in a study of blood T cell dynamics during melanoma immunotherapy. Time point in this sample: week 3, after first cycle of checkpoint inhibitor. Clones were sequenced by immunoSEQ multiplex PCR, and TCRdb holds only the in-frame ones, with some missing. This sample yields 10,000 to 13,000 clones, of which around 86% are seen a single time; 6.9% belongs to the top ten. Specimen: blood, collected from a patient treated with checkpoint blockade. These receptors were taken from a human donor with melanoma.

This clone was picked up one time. The CDR3 coding sequence is TGTGCCAGCAGTGTGGGCAGGACTATGGGCGAGCAGTACTTC. Amino acids: CASSVGRTMGEQYF. The chain uses TRBV2 and TRBJ2-7; tentatively, D is TRBD2 (6 bases). The CDR3 has 14 amino acids. Germline values: CDR1 SNHLY, CDR2 FYNNEI. Trimming left V 4 bases short and J 6 bases short, with 16 bases between.

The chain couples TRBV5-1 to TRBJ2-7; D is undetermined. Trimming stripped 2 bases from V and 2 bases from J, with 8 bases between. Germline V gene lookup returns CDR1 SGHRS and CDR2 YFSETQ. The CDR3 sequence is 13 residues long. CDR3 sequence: CASSLRTAYEQYF. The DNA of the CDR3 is TGCGCCAGCAGCTTACGTACAGCCTACGAGCAGTACTTC.

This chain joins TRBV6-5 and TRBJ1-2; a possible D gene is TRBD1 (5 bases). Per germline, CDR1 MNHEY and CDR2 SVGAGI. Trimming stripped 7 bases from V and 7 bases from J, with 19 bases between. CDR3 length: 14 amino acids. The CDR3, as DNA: TGTGCCAGCATCTCGGGGGGTGGTGGGGTTGGCTACACCTTC. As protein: CASISGGGGVGYTF.

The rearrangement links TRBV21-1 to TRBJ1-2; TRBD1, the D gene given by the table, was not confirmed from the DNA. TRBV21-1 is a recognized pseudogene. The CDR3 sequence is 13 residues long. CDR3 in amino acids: CASSKGRGYGYTF. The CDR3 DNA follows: TGTGCCAGCAGCAAAGGCAGGGGGTATGGCTACACCTTC.

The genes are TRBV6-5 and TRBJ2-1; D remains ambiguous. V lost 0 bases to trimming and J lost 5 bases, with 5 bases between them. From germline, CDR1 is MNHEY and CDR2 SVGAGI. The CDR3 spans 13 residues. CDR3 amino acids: CASSYSSDNEQFF. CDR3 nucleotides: TGTGCCAGCAGTTACTCGTCAGACAATGAGCAGTTCTTC.

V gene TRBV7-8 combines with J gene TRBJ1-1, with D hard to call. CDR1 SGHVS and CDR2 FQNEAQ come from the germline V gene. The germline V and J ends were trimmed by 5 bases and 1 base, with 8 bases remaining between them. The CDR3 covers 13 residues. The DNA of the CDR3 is TGTGCCAGCAGCCGACAAAGGAACACTGAAGCTTTCTTT. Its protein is CASSRQRNTEAFF.

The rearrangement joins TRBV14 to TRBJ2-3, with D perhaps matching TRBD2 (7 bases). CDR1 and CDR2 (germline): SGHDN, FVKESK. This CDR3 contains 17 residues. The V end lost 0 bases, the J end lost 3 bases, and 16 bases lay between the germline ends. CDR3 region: CASSQDLGGRFTDTQYF. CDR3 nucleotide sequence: TGTGCCAGCAGCCAAGATTTGGGGGGGCGTTTTACAGATACGCAGTATTTT.

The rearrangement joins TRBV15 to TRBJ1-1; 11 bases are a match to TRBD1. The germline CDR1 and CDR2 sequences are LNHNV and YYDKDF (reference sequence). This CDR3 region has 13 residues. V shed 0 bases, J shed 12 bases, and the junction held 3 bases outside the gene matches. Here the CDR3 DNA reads TGTGCCACCAGCAGAGATAGGGACAGGGGGTCTTTCTTT. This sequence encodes CATSRDRDRGSFF.

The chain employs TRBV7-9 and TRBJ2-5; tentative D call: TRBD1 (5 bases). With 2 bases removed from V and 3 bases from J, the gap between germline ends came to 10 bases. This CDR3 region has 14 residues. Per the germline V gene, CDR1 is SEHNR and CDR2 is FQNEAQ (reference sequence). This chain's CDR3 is CASSLLQGKETQYF. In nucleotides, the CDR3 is TGTGCCAGCAGCTTACTGCAGGGCAAAGAGACCCAGTACTTC.

The CDR3 loop is CAWSEGSAGNTIYF. CDR3 nucleotides: TGTGCCTGGAGTGAGGGATCGGCTGGAAACACCATATATTTT. The V and J genes are TRBV30 and TRBJ1-3; D not certain. CDR1 is GTSNPN and CDR2 is SVGIG in the germline V gene (reference sequence). This CDR3 spans 14 amino acids. V lost 1 base and J 2 bases, leaving 9 bases between the germline ends.

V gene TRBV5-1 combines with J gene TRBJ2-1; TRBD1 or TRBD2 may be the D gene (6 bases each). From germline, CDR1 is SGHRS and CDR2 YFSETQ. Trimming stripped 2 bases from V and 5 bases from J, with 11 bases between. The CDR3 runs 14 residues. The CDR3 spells CASSFGGPNNEQFF. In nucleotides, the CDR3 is TGCGCCAGCAGCTTTGGGGGGCCGAACAATGAGCAGTTCTTC.

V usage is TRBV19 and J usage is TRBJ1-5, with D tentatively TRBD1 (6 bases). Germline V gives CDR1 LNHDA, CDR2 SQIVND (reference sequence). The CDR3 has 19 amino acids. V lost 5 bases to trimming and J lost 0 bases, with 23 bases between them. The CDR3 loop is CASSPFRDMRRNSNQPQHF. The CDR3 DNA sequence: TGTGCCAGTAGTCCATTCAGGGACATGCGCCGGAATAGCAATCAGCCCCAGCATTTT.

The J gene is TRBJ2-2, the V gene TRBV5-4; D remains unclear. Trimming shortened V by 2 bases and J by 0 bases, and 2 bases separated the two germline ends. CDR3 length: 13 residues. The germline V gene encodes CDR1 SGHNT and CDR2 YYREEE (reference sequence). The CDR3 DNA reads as TGTGCCAGCAGCTTACCGAACACCGGGGAGCTGTTTTTT. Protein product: CASSLPNTGELFF.

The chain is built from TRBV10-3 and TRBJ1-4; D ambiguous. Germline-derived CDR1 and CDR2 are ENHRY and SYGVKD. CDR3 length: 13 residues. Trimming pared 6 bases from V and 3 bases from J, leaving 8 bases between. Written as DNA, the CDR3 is TGTGCCATCAGGTGGGAGCCTAATGAAAAACTGTTTTTT. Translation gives CAIRWEPNEKLFF.

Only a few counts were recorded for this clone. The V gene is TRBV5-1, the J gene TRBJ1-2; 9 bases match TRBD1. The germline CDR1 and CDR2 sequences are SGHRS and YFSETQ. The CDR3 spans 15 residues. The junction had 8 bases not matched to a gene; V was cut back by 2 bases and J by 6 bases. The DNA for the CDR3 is TGCGCCAGCAGCTTAGGGACAGGGATTAGGAATGGCTACACCTTC. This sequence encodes CASSLGTGIRNGYTF.

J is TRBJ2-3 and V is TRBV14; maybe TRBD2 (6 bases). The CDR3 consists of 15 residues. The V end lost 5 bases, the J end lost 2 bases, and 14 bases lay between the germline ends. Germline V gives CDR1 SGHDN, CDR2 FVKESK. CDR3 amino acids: CASSETGTHTDTQYF. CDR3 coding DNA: TGTGCCAGCAGCGAAACCGGGACTCACACAGATACGCAGTATTTT.

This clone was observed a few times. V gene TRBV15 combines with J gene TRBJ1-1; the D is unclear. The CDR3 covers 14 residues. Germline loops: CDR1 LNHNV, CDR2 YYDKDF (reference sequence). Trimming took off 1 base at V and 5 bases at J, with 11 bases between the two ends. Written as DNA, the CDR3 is TGTGCCACCAGCAGAGCCGACATAGGAACTGAAGCTTTCTTT. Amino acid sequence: CATSRADIGTEAFF.

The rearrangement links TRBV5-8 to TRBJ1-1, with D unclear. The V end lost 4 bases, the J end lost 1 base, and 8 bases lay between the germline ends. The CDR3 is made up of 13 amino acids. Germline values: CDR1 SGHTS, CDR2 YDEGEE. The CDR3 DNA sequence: TGTGCCAGCAGCAAAAGCCCGAACACTGAAGCTTTCTTT. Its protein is CASSKSPNTEAFF.

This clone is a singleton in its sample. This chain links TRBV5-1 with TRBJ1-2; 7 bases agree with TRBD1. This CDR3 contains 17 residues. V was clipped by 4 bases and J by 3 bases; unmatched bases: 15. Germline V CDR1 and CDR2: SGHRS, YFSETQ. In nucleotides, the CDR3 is TGCGCCAGCAGCCCAGGGGACAGTGGGGGACGGGACTATGGCTACACCTTC. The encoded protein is CASSPGDSGGRDYGYTF.

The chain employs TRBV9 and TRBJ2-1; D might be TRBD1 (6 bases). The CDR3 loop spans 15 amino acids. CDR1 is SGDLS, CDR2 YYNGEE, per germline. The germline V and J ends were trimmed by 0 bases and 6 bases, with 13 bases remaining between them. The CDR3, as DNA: TGTGCCAGCAGCGTAGCGACAGGACTCCTCAATGAGCAGTTCTTC. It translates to CASSVATGLLNEQFF.

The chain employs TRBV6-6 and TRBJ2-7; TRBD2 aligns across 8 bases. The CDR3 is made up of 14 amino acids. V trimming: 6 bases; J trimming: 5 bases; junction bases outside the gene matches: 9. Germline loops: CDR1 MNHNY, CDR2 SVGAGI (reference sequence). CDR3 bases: TGTGCCAGCAGCTCGGGGGGGGGACGTGACGAGCAGTACGTC. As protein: CASSSGGGRDEQYV.

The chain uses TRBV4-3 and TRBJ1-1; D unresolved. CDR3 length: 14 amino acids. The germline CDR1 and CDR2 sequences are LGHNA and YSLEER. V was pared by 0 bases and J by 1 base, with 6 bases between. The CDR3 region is CASSQDGENTEAFF. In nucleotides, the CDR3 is TGCGCCAGCAGCCAAGATGGGGAGAACACTGAAGCTTTCTTT.

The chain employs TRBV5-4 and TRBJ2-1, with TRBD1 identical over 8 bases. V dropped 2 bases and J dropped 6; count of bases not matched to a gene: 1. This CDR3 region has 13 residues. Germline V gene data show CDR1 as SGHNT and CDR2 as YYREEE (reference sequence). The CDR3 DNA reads TGTGCCAGCAGCTTAACAGGGGGCAATGAGCAGTTCTTC. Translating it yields CASSLTGGNEQFF.

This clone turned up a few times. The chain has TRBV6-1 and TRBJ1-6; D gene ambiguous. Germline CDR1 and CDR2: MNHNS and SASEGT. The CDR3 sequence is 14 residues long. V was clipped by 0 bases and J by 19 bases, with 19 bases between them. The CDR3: CASSEARSVTDPHF. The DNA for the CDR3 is TGTGCCAGCAGTGAAGCGAGGTCGGTGACCGACCCACACTTT.

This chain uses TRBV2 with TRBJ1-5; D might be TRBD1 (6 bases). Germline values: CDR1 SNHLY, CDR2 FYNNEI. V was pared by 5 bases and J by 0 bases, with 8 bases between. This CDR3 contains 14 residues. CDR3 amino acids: CASSKGGSNQPQHF. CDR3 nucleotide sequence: TGTGCCAGCAGTAAAGGGGGTAGCAATCAGCCCCAGCATTTT.